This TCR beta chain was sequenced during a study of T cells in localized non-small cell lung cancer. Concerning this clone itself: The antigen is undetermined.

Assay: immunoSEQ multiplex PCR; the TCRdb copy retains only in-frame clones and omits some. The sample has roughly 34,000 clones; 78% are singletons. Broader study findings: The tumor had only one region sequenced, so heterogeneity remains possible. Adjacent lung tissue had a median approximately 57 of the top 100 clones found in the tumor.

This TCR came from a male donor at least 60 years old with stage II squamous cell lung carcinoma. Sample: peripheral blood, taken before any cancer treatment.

CDR3 nucleotide sequence: TGTGCCAGCAGCTTAGGAGCTTATACGCAGTATTTT. Translating gives CASSLGAYTQYF. This sequence joins TRBV7-2 and TRBJ2-3; D is ambiguous. This CDR3 contains 12 residues. V dropped 1 base and J dropped 7 bases, with 6 bases sitting between them. Germline V gene lookup returns CDR1 SGHTA and CDR2 FQGNSA.